Given below is one T cell receptor (beta chain) in context. Repertoires were generated with immunoSEQ multiplex PCR, while TCRdb's copy carries only in-frame clones and drops some. The sample consists of about 8,000 clones, 81% of them appearing once. The data are from a study of blood T cell dynamics during melanoma immunotherapy. This CDR3 comprises 15 residues. V lost 2 bases, J lost 7 bases, and 16 bases lay in between. Germline loops: CDR1 SGHTA, CDR2 FQGNSA. Time point meaning: week 3, after first cycle of checkpoint inhibitor. This specimen was blood, taken from a patient treated with checkpoint blockade. The rearrangement uses TRBV7-2 and TRBJ2-3; a weak D match, TRBD2 (6 bases). The sequence came from a human donor with melanoma. The CDR3 is CASSLMTSKYHTQYF. CDR3 sequence (DNA): TGTGCCAGCAGCTTAATGACTAGTAAGTACCATACGCAGTATTTT.